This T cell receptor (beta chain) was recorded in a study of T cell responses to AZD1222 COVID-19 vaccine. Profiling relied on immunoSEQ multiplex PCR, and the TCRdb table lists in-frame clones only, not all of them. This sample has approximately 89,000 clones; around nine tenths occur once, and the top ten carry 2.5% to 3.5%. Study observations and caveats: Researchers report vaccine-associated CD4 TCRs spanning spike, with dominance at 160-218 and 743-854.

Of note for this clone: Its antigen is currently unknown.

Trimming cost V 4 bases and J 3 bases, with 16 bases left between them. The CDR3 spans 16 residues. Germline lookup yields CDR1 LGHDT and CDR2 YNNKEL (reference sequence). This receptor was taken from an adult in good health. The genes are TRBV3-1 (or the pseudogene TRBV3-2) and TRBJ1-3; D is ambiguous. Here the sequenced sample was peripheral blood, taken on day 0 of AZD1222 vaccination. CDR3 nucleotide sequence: TGTGCCAGCAGCCGTCGGGCTGTTGGCTTTGGAAACACCATATATTTT. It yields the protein CASSRRAVGFGNTIYF.